The text below deals with one T cell receptor (beta chain). Its specificity is not known. The entry originates in a study of vaccination effects on CD4 cells after COVID-19. For the study at large: Before any sequencing was done, the ViraFEST assay used viral peptide pools to expand antigen-specific CD4+ T cells. In culture with approximately 10 IU/ml IL-2 and around 10 ug/ml peptides, PBMC were grown at 1.5 million to 2 million per well.

The CDR3 totals 15 residues. The germline gives CDR1 SGHAT, CDR2 FQNNGV. Trimming removed 4 bases from V and 5 bases from J; junction bases left unmatched: 8. Findings of the study overall: The study enrolled few convalescent patients and sampled no early post-infection timepoints.

Only in-frame clones appear in the TCRdb table, and some are missing; sequencing was by immunoSEQ multiplex PCR. The sample includes 40,000 or so clones, about 81% of them seen just once. Between days 9 and 10 of culture, CD4+ T cells were separated out. Fresh IL-2-containing medium replaced half the medium on days 3 and 7. The chain couples TRBV11-2 to TRBJ2-3, with 8 bases fitting TRBD2. Sequenced material: CD4+ T cells from PBMCs cultured without peptide, taken before COVID-19 vaccination. The source is a human donor who received a COVID-19 vaccine. The CDR3 loop is CASSSGGPAVDTQYF. As DNA, the CDR3 is TGTGCCAGCAGCTCGGGGGGGCCAGCTGTAGATACGCAGTATTTT.